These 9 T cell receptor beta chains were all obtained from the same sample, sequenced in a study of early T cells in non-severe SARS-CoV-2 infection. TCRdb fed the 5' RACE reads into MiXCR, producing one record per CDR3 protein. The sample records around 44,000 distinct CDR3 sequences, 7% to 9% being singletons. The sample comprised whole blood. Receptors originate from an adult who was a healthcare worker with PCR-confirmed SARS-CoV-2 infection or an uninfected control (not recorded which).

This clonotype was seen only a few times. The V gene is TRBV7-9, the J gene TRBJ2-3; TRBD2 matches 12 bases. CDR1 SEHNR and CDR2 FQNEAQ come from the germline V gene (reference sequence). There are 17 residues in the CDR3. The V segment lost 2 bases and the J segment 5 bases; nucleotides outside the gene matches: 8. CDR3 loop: CASSLMPSGGAVDTQYF. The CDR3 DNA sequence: TGTGCCAGCAGCTTAATGCCTAGCGGGGGGGCCGTAGATACGCAGTATTTT.

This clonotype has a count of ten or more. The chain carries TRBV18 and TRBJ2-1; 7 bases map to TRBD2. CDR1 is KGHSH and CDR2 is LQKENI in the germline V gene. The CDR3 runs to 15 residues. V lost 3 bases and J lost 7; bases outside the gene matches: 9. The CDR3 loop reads CASSPWVTSMNEQFF. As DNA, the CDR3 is TGTGCCAGCTCACCTTGGGTGACTAGCATGAATGAGCAGTTCTTC.

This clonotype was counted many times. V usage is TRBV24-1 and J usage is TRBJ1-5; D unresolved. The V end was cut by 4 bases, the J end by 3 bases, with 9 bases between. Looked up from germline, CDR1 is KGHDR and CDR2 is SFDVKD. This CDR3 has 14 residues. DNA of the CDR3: TGTGCCACCAGTGAGGCGTACAACAATCAGCCCCAGCATTTT. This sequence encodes CATSEAYNNQPQHF.

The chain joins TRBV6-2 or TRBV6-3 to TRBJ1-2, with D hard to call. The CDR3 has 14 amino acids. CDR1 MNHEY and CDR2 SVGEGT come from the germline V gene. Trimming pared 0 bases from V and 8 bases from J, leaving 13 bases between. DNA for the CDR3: TGTGCCAGCAGTTACTCGCCCGGGCTCGTCGGCTACACCTTC. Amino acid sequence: CASSYSPGLVGYTF.

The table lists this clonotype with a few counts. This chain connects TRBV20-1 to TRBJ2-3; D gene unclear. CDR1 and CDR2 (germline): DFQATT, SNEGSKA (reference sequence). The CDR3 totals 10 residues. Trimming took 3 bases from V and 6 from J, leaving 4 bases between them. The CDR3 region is CSARDDTQYF. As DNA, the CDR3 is TGCAGTGCTAGGGATGATACGCAGTATTTT.

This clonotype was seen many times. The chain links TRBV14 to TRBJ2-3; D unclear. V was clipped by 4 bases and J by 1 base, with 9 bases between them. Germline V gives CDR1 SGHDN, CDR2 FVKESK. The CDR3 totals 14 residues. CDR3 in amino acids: CASSRSVGTDTQYF. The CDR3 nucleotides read TGTGCCAGCAGCCGGTCGGTTGGCACAGATACGCAGTATTTT.

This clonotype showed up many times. Written as DNA, the CDR3 is TGCGCCAGCAGCTTGGATGTGGGTGACTATGGCTACACCTTC. This sequence encodes CASSLDVGDYGYTF. The V gene is TRBV5-1, the J gene TRBJ1-2, with no clear D. Germline V gene sequence: CDR1 SGHRS, CDR2 YFSETQ. The V end was cut by 0 bases, the J end by 3 bases, with 9 bases between. CDR3 length: 14 amino acids.

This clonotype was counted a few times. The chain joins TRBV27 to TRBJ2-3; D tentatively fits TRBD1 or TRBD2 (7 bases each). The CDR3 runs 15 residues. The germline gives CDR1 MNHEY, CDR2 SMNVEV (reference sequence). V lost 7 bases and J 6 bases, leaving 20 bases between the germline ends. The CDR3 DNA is TGTGCCAGCACCACCCTTGCAGGGGGGGGGGATACGCAGTATTTT. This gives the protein CASTTLAGGGDTQYF.

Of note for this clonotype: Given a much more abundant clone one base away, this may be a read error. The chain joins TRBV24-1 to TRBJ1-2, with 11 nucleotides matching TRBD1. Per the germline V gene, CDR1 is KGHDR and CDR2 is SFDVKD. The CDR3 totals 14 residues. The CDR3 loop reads CPTSRTGGDYGYTF. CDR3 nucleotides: TGTCCCACCAGTAGGACAGGGGGCGACTATGGCTACACCTTC.